Shown below are 5 T cell receptor beta chains from a single sample sequenced in a study of T cell repertoires in cytomegalovirus infection. TCRdb reprocessed the reads via MiXCR and lists one record per CDR3 protein. Found here are 900,000 to 950,000 distinct CDR3 sequences, approximately 31% of them singletons; the top ten hold roughly 13%. These receptors' antigens are unknown. Sequencing was performed on cultured CD8+ T cells from PBMCs, taken from culture after CMV antigen stimulation. Receptors were obtained from a human donor in good health (CMV status not recorded). Some clones in this sample may be carry-over from other donors' samples.

This clonotype was seen repeatedly, ten times or more. The chain employs TRBV7-2 and TRBJ2-3, with D possibly being TRBD1 or TRBD2 (5 bases each). Germline V gene lookup returns CDR1 SGHTA and CDR2 FQGNSA. V was cut by 0 bases and J by 6 bases, with 16 bases left in between. CDR3 length equals 16 residues. The CDR3 loop reads CASSLALRRWGDTQYF. DNA of the CDR3: TGTGCCAGCAGCTTAGCGCTCAGGCGGTGGGGGGATACGCAGTATTTT.

In this sample, this clonotype turned up a few times. The chain has TRBV12-3 or TRBV12-4 and TRBJ2-3; 8 positions match TRBD1. Unmatched junction bases numbered 7, after V lost 2 bases and J lost 0 bases. The length of the CDR3 is 17 residues. The CDR3 region has the DNA TGTGCCAGCAGTTTACAGGGGGCGATTTCTAGCACAGATACGCAGTATTTT. Translating gives CASSLQGAISSTDTQYF.

A remark on this clonotype: This may be a read error, as it is one base from a much larger clone. The V call is TRBV7-8, the J call TRBJ1-1; a possible D gene is TRBD1 (5 bases). In germline, CDR1 is SGHVS, CDR2 FQNEAQ. This CDR3 region has 16 residues. Trimming stripped 1 base from V and 4 bases from J, with 16 bases between. The CDR3 region is CASSLGVWTQSTEAFF. The CDR3, as DNA: TGTGCCAGCAGCTTAGGCGTCTGGACACAGAGCACTGAAGCTTTCTTT.

In its sample, this clonotype was seen a few times. The chain has TRBV7-8 and TRBJ2-5; 10 bases match TRBD2. Per the germline V gene, CDR1 is SGHVS and CDR2 is FQNEAQ. V lost 5 bases to trimming and J lost 1 base; unmatched junction nucleotides: 4. This CDR3 is 15 amino acids long. The CDR3 DNA reads as TGTGCCAGCAGCGTAAGACTAGCGGGCCAAGAGACCCAGTACTTC. It yields the protein CASSVRLAGQETQYF.

This clonotype occurred a few times. This rearrangement joins TRBV28 to TRBJ2-3; D is unclear. Trimming took off 2 bases at V and 4 bases at J, with 19 bases between the two ends. Germline V gene lookup returns CDR1 MDHEN and CDR2 SYDVKM. This CDR3 has 17 amino acids. CDR3 nucleotide sequence: TGTGCCAGCAGTTTAAGGGCGGATCCCAATTTCCCAGATACGCAGTATTTT. This encodes CASSLRADPNFPDTQYF.